In this sample, the clone carrying this TCR beta chain turned up once. This entry comes from a study of blood T cell repertoires in COVID-19. Turning to the study itself: The United States, Italy and Spain supplied acute and convalescent COVID-19 samples. PBMCs, B-cell-depleted T cells, or T cells were the source of the cDNA or gDNA that made up the material.

As handled by the study authors: Reference gene primer amplification in the assay estimated nucleated cell counts. The table came from immunoSEQ multiplex PCR; TCRdb's copy has only in-frame clones and leaves some out. For V, J and clone size, that table is used; D and trimming come from the DNA. Among roughly 250,000 clones listed, more than 85% were seen once. Material for sequencing was peripheral blood. This receptor was obtained from a man aged 25 to 45 with acute or convalescent COVID-19.

The chain's CDR3 is CAWSRGDEAFF. CDR3 coding DNA: TGTGCCTGGAGTCGGGGGGATGAAGCTTTCTTT. The chain recombines TRBV30 with TRBJ1-1; D is perhaps TRBD1 (5 bases). The CDR3 has 11 residues. V was trimmed by 2 bases and J by 7 bases, leaving 8 bases between them. Germline V gene lookup returns CDR1 GTSNPN and CDR2 SVGIG (reference sequence).